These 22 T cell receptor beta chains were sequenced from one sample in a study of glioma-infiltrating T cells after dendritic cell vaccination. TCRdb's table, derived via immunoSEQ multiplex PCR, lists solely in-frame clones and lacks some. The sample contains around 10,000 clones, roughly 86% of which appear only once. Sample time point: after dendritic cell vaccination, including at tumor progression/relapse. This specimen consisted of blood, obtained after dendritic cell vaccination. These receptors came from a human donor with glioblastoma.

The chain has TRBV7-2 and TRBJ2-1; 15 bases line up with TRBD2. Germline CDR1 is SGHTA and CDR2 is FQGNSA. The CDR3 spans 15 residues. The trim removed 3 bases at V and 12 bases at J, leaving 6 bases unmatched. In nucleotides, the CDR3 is TGTGCCAGCAGCTTGGGACTAGCGGGAGGTCAAGGGCAGTTCTTC. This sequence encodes CASSLGLAGGQGQFF. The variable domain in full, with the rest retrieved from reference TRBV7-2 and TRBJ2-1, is GAGVSQSPSNKVTEKGKDVELRCDPISGHTALYWYRQSLGQGLEFLIYFQGNSAPDKSGLPSDRFSAERTGGSVSTLTIQRTQQEDSAVYLCASSLGLAGGQGQFFGPGTRLTVL.

This chain's CDR3 is CASSLPTRSWTTRTNEQFF. CDR3 DNA: TGTGCCAGCAGTTTACCTACGAGGTCTTGGACTACGAGGACCAATGAGCAGTTCTTC. V usage is TRBV28 and J usage is TRBJ2-1; D is perhaps TRBD2 (6 bases). V was clipped by 2 bases and J by 6 bases, with 26 bases between them. In germline, CDR1 is MDHEN, CDR2 SYDVKM. The CDR3 extends over 19 amino acids.

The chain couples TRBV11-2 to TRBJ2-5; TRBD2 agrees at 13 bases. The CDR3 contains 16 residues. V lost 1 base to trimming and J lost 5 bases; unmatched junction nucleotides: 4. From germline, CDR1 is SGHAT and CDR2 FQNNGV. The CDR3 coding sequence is TGTGCCAGCAGCTTAGGGACTAGCGGGAGATGGGAGACCCAGTACTTC. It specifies CASSLGTSGRWETQYF.

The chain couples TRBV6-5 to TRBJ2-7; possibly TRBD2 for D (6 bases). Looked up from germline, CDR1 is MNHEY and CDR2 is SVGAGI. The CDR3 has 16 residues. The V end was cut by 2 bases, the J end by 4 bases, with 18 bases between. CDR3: CASSYGQGSGGYEQYF. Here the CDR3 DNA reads TGTGCCAGCAGTTACGGGCAGGGTAGCGGTGGTTACGAGCAGTACTTC.

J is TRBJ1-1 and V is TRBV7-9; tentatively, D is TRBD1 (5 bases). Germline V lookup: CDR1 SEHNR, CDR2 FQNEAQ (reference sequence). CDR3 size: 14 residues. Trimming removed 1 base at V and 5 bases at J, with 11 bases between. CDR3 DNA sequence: TGTGCCAGCAGCTTAGGACAGTCTGGGACTGAAGCTTTCTTT. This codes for CASSLGQSGTEAFF.

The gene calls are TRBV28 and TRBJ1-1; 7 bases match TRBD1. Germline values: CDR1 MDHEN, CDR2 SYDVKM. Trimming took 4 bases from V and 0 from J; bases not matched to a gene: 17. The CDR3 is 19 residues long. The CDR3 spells CASSWGAWGQSPMNTEAFF. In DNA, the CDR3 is TGTGCCAGCAGTTGGGGGGCTTGGGGACAGAGTCCCATGAACACTGAAGCTTTCTTT.

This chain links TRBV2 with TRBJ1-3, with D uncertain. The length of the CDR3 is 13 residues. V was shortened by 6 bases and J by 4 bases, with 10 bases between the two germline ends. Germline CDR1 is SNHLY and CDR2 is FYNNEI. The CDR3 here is CASRTGGGNTIYF. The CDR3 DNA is TGTGCCAGCAGAACGGGAGGAGGAAACACCATATATTTT.

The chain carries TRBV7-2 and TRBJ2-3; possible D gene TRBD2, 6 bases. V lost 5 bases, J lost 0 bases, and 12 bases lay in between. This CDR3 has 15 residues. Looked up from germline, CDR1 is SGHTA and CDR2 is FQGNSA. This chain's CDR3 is CASSPVSGSTDTQYF. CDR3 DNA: TGTGCCAGCAGCCCTGTCAGCGGGAGCACAGATACGCAGTATTTT.

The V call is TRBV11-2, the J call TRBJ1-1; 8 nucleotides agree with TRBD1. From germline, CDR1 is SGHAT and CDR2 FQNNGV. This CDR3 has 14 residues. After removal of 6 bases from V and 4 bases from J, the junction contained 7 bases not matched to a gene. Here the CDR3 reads CASSFTGGTTEAFF. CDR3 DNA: TGTGCCAGCAGTTTTACAGGGGGAACCACTGAAGCTTTCTTT.

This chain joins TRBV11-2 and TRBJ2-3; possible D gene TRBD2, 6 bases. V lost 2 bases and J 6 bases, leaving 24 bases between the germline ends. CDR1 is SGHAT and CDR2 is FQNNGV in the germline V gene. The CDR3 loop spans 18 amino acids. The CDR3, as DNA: TGTGCCAGCAGCTTACGGGGGATCGGGGCCGTCGGCTCCGATACGCAGTATTTT. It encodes CASSLRGIGAVGSDTQYF.

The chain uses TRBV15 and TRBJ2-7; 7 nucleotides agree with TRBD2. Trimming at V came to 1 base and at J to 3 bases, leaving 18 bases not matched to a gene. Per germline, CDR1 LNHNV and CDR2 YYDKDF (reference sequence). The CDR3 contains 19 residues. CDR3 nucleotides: TGTGCCACCAGCAGAGGGGTCCAGGATATGGGGGAGGGATACTACGAGCAGTACTTC. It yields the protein CATSRGVQDMGEGYYEQYF.

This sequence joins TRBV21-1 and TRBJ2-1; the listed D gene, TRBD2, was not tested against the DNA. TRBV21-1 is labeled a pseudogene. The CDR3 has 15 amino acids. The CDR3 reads CARRTSGKATNEQFF. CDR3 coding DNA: TGTGCCAGAAGGACTAGCGGGAAAGCTACCAATGAGCAGTTCTTC.

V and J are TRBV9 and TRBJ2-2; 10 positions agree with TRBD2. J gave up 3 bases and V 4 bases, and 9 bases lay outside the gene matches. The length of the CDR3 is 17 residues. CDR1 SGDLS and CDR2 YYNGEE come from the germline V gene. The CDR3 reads CASSQEREGPDTGELFF. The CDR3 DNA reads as TGTGCCAGCAGCCAAGAGCGGGAGGGCCCCGACACCGGGGAGCTGTTTTTT.

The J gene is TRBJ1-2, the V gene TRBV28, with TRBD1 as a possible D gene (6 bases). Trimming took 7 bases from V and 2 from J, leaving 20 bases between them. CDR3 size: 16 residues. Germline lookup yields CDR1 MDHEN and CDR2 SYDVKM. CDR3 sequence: CASIIGGGPLNYGYTF. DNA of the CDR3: TGTGCCAGCATCATTGGGGGGGGGCCCTTAAACTATGGCTACACCTTC.

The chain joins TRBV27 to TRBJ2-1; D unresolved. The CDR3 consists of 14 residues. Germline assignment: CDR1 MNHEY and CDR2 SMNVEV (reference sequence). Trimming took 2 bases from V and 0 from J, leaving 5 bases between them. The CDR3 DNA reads TGTGCCAGCAGTTTAGCGAGCTCCTACAATGAGCAGTTCTTC. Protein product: CASSLASSYNEQFF.

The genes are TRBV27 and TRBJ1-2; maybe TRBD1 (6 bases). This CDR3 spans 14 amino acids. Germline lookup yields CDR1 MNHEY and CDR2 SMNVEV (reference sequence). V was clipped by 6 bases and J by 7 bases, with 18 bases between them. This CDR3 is CASSPLGGGSGYTF. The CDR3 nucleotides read TGTGCCAGCAGCCCATTGGGGGGGGGCTCTGGCTACACCTTC.

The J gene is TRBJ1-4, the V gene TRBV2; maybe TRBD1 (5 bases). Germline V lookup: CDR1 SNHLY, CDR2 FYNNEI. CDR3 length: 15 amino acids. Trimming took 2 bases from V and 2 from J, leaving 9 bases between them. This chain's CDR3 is CASSEIGGTNEKLFF. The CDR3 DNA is TGTGCCAGCAGTGAAATTGGGGGGACTAATGAAAAACTGTTTTTT.

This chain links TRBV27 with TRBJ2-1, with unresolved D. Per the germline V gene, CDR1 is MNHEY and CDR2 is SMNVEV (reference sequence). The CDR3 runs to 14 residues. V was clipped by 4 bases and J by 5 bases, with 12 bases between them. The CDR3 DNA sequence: TGTGCCAGCAGTTCCCTACTCCATGACAATGAGCAGTTCTTC. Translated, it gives CASSSLLHDNEQFF.

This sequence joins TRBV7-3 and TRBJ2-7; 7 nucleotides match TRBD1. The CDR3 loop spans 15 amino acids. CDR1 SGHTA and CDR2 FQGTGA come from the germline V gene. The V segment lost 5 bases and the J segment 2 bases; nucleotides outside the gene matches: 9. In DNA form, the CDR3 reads TGTGCCAGCAGCCCGACACGGGACAGCCCCTACGAGCAGTACTTC. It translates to CASSPTRDSPYEQYF.

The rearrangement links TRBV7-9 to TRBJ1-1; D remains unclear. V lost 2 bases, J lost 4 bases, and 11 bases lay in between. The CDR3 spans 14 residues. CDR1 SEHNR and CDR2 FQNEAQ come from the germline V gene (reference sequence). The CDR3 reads CASSLPTVGTEAFF. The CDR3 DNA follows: TGTGCCAGCAGCTTACCAACAGTGGGCACTGAAGCTTTCTTT.

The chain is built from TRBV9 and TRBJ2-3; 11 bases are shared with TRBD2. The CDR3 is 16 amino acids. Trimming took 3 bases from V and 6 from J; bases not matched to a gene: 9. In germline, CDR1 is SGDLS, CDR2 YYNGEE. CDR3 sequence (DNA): TGTGCCAGCAGCGAAACTAGCGGGAGCGTTGCGGATACGCAGTATTTT. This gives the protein CASSETSGSVADTQYF.

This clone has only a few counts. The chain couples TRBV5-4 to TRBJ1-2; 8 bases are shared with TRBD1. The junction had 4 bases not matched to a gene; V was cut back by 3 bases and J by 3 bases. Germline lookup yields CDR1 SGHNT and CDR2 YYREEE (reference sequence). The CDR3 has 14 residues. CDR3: CASSWGQEHYGYTF. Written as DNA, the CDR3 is TGTGCCAGCAGCTGGGGACAGGAGCACTATGGCTACACCTTC.